The 16 T cell receptor beta chains below were found in one sample sequenced in a study of T cells after yellow fever vaccination. TCRdb ran MiXCR on the 5' RACE reads and lists one entry per CDR3 protein. Of around 110,000 distinct CDR3 sequences listed, roughly 8.9% are singletons. The sequencing here drew on CD8+ T cells sorted from PBMCs, taken 45 days after the yellow fever booster vaccination. The receptors shown here come from a man younger than 40 who received the YFV17D yellow fever vaccine.

This clonotype was picked up many times. The chain links TRBV5-1 to TRBJ2-1; D possibly uses TRBD1 or TRBD2 (5 bases each). The CDR3 contains 11 residues. V was clipped by 5 bases and J by 10 bases, with 10 bases between them. Germline CDR1 is SGHRS and CDR2 is YFSETQ. CDR3 protein: CASRSGAEQFF. In nucleotides, the CDR3 is TGCGCCAGCAGATCCGGGGCGGAGCAGTTCTTC.

Many counts were recorded for this clonotype. The rearrangement uses TRBV20-1 and TRBJ1-2; perhaps TRBD1 as D (6 bases). The ends were cut back, 5 bases at V and 9 bases at J, with 13 bases in the middle. This CDR3 contains 11 residues. Germline V lookup: CDR1 DFQATT, CDR2 SNEGSKA (reference sequence). The CDR3 region is CSARGPRSYTF. CDR3 sequence (DNA): TGCAGTGCTCGGGGGCCGAGAAGCTACACCTTC.

This clonotype was seen repeatedly, ten times or more. The chain combines TRBV7-6 with TRBJ2-1; 13 bases map to TRBD2. The CDR3 is 18 amino acids. Germline V gene data show CDR1 as SGHVS and CDR2 as FNYEAQ. The V gene end was trimmed by 3 bases and the J gene end by 4 bases; junction bases not matched to a gene: 9. CDR3 loop: CASSFTSGRANEYNEQFF. CDR3 in DNA: TGTGCCAGCAGCTTTACTAGCGGGAGGGCCAACGAGTACAATGAGCAGTTCTTC.

This clonotype was seen many times. The CDR3, as DNA: TGTGCCAGCAGAGCAGGCCGGGACCCGGACACTGAAGCTTTCTTT. Encoded protein: CASRAGRDPDTEAFF. The chain recombines TRBV28 with TRBJ1-1; the D gene is possibly TRBD1 (5 bases). The CDR3 runs 15 residues. The germline V gene has CDR1 MDHEN and CDR2 SYDVKM. V was cut by 6 bases and J by 3 bases, with 17 bases left in between.

This clonotype has just a few counts. The chain links TRBV11-2 to TRBJ2-1; TRBD2 agrees at 8 bases. The ends lost 11 bases at V and 9 bases at J; junction bases unmatched: 9. The CDR3 extends over 12 amino acids. CDR1 and CDR2 from the germline V gene are SGHAT and FQNNGV. The CDR3 here is CASVRGGGEQFF. The CDR3 DNA sequence: TGTGCCTCCGTCCGGGGGGGAGGTGAGCAGTTCTTC.

A few counts support this clonotype. This chain joins TRBV6-5 and TRBJ2-1; no reliable D call. This CDR3 is 11 amino acids long. V shed 0 bases and J shed 8 bases, with 2 bases lying between them. Germline CDR1 reads MNHEY; CDR2 reads SVGAGI. Here the CDR3 DNA reads TGTGCCAGCAGTTACTCACATGAGCAGTTCTTC. It translates to CASSYSHEQFF.

This clonotype appeared many times. This sequence joins TRBV27 and TRBJ2-7; the match to TRBD2 covers 12 bases. Germline CDR1 MNHEY, CDR2 SMNVEV (reference sequence). V was clipped by 2 bases and J by 3 bases; unmatched bases: 5. The CDR3 covers 16 residues. CDR3: CASSLLAGGPDYEQYF. The CDR3 DNA reads as TGTGCCAGCAGTTTACTAGCGGGAGGGCCAGACTACGAGCAGTACTTC.

This clonotype occurred a few times. The genes are TRBV12-3 or TRBV12-4 and TRBJ2-3; tentative D call: TRBD2 (6 bases). Trimming took off 11 bases at V and 12 bases at J, with 12 bases between the two ends. This CDR3 is built from 9 residues. The chain's CDR3 is CACGGPQYF. CDR3 DNA: TGTGCCTGCGGAGGGCCCCAGTATTTT.

As to this clonotype: A much more abundant neighbour one base away suggests this may be a read error. This chain connects TRBV12-3 or TRBV12-4 to TRBJ2-2, with a weak D call TRBD2 (6 bases). The CDR3 length is 14 residues. DNA of the CDR3: TGTGACAGCAGTTCCAGCGGGCTAACCGGGGAGCTGTTTTTT. It codes for CDSSSSGLTGELFF.

Ten or more counts support this clonotype. The J gene is TRBJ2-1, the V gene TRBV12-3 or TRBV12-4; D is unresolved. Trimming removed 7 bases at V and 0 bases at J, with 16 bases between. The CDR3 spans 16 residues. Here the CDR3 reads CASILQRSSSYNEQFF. CDR3 sequence (DNA): TGTGCCAGCATTCTTCAGAGGTCGAGCTCCTACAATGAGCAGTTCTTC.

Of note for this clonotype: With a much larger clone just one base away, this may be a read error. This sequence joins TRBV10-3 and TRBJ2-7; the D gene is possibly TRBD2 (6 bases). The CDR3 has 15 residues. Germline loops: CDR1 ENHRY, CDR2 SYGVKD. Trimming removed 3 bases from V and 3 bases from J, with 15 bases in between. CDR3 nucleotide sequence: TGTGCCATCAGTGATGATCTAGCGACTTACTACGAGCAGTACTTC. This sequence encodes CAISDDLATYYEQYF.

Many counts were recorded for this clonotype. The chain couples TRBV10-2 to TRBJ2-7; D call uncertain. Germline CDR1 and CDR2: WSHSY and SAAADI. This CDR3 is built from 13 residues. The V end lost 3 bases, the J end lost 2 bases, and 8 bases lay between the germline ends. CDR3 in amino acids: CASSDSLTYEQYF. CDR3 coding DNA: TGCGCCAGCAGTGACTCCCTCACCTACGAGCAGTACTTC.

This clonotype was seen many times. J is TRBJ2-1 and V is TRBV7-9, with a possible D match to TRBD1 (5 bases). This CDR3 is built from 12 residues. The germline CDR1 and CDR2 sequences are SEHNR and FQNEAQ (reference sequence). The V end was cut by 5 bases, the J end by 9 bases, with 11 bases between. CDR3 region: CASSPRGAEQFF. CDR3 sequence (DNA): TGTGCCAGCAGCCCGCGTGGGGCTGAGCAGTTCTTC.

This clonotype has ten or more counts. The rearrangement uses TRBV20-1 and TRBJ2-1; 7 bases align to TRBD2. The length of the CDR3 is 15 residues. V shed 0 bases and J 2 bases; nucleotides not matched to a gene: 4. CDR1 and CDR2 from the germline V gene are DFQATT and SNEGSKA (reference sequence). DNA for the CDR3: TGCAGTGCTAGAGAGCGGGAGAGGCCCTACAATGAGCAGTTCTTC. This codes for CSARERERPYNEQFF.

This clonotype was seen at least ten times. The chain uses TRBV4-3 and TRBJ2-2; tentatively, D is TRBD2 (6 bases). The CDR3 sequence is 16 residues long. V lost 4 bases, J lost 6 bases, and 18 bases lay in between. The germline gives CDR1 LGHNA, CDR2 YSLEER. CDR3 bases: TGCGCCAGCAGCCCCTCGGGGGATCGGTTGGCCGGGGAGCTGTTTTTT. Its translation: CASSPSGDRLAGELFF.

Note on this clonotype: This may arise from a read error, as a much more abundant clone is one base away. The chain is built from TRBV15 and TRBJ2-1; 7 nucleotides line up with TRBD2. CDR1 LNHNV and CDR2 YYDKDF come from the germline V gene (reference sequence). The V gene end was trimmed by 3 bases and the J gene end by 0 bases; junction bases not matched to a gene: 2. The CDR3 sequence is 15 residues long. The CDR3 bases are TGTGCCACCAGCAGCGAGCGGGGCTCCTACAATGAGCAGTTCTTC. Its protein is CATSSERGSYNEQFF.